This T cell receptor beta chain was retrieved from a study of blood T cell repertoires in COVID-19. About the research overall: Some COVID-19 samples were acute and others convalescent; all came from the United States, Italy and Spain.

The Seattle site enrolled patients during active infection and followed them longitudinally. Germline values: CDR1 WNHNN, CDR2 SYGVQD (reference sequence). V was clipped by 8 bases and J by 3 bases; unmatched bases: 18. The CDR3 has 17 residues. Original methodology: Using reference gene primer amplification, nucleated cell counts were estimated. The method was immunoSEQ multiplex PCR; TCRdb's version includes in-frame clones alone and lacks a portion of them. That table furnishes V, J and clone size, whereas the DNA furnished D and trimming. Among over 150,000 clones listed, approximately 80% were seen once.

This clonotype originated in a woman aged 55-75 years with COVID-19, enrolled during active disease. Sequencing was carried out using peripheral blood. The V gene is TRBV10-1, the J gene TRBJ2-5; 7 positions match TRBD1. CDR3 sequence: CASRAFIAPGGKETQYF. DNA for the CDR3: TGCGCCAGCCGTGCCTTTATAGCGCCAGGGGGAAAAGAGACCCAGTACTTC.